Presented here are 17 T cell receptor beta chains from one specimen sequenced in a study of radiotherapy plus CTLA-4 blockade in lung cancer. Using immunoSEQ multiplex PCR, the repertoire was profiled, and TCRdb retains in-frame clones only, with some absent. In the table there are 43,000 or so clones, 73% of which are singletons. The specimen comprised peripheral blood, sampled from a patient treated with radiotherapy plus ipilimumab. The receptors were gathered from a human donor with non-small cell lung cancer who had a complete response to radiotherapy plus ipilimumab.

This chain connects TRBV5-1 to TRBJ1-5; no clear D gene. The CDR3 is 15 amino acids. CDR1 is SGHRS and CDR2 is YFSETQ in the germline V gene. The V end lost 0 bases, the J end lost 0 bases, and 7 bases lay between the germline ends. The CDR3: CASSLDGDSNQPQHF. CDR3 sequence (DNA): TGCGCCAGCAGCTTGGACGGGGATAGCAATCAGCCCCAGCATTTT. The variable domain in full, with the rest retrieved from reference TRBV5-1 and TRBJ1-5, is KAGVTQTPRYLIKTRGQQVTLSCSPISGHRSVSWYQQTPGQGLQFLFEYFSETQRNKGNFPGRFSGRQFSNSRSEMNVSTLELGDSALYLCASSLDGDSNQPQHFGDGTRLSIL.

The rearrangement joins TRBV29-1 to TRBJ1-1, with a weak D call TRBD1 (5 bases). Germline V gene data show CDR1 as SQVTM and CDR2 as ANQGSEA. Trimming removed 7 bases from V and 8 bases from J, with 11 bases in between. The CDR3 covers 10 residues. The CDR3 reads CSATEGEAFF. CDR3 nucleotide sequence: TGCAGCGCAACGGAGGGGGAAGCTTTCTTT. The variable domain in full, completed from reference TRBV29-1 and TRBJ1-1, reads SAVISQKPSRDICQRGTSLTIQCQVDSQVTMMFWYRQQPGQSLTLIATANQGSEATYESGFVIDKFPISRPNLTFSTLTVSNMSPEDSSIYLCSATEGEAFFGQGTRLTVV.

This rearrangement joins TRBV4-1 to TRBJ2-2; D not resolved. Germline V gene sequence: CDR1 MGHRA, CDR2 YSYEKL. CDR3 length: 15 residues. V was shortened by 5 bases and J by 6 bases, with 16 bases between the two germline ends. The CDR3 is CASSYGPGGAGELFF. In DNA, the CDR3 is TGCGCCAGCAGCTATGGCCCCGGTGGAGCCGGGGAGCTGTTTTTT.

This clone was counted once. V is TRBV28 and J is TRBJ2-7, with TRBD2 matching over 8 bases. V lost 2 bases, J lost 4 bases, and 4 bases stayed unmatched. The CDR3 sequence is 14 residues long. Germline CDR1 is MDHEN and CDR2 is SYDVKM. As DNA, the CDR3 is TGTGCCAGCAGTTTACCTGGACTAGCTTACGAGCAGTACTTC. Translating gives CASSLPGLAYEQYF.

Only a few counts were recorded for this clone. The chain is built from TRBV10-1 and TRBJ2-3, with 10 bases lining up with TRBD2. Germline V CDR1 and CDR2: WNHNN, SYGVQD (reference sequence). The CDR3 spans 17 residues. Trimming took 3 bases from V and 2 from J; bases not matched to a gene: 8. The CDR3 region has the DNA TGCGCCAGCAGTGACGCAGGACTAGCGGATCACACAGATACGCAGTATTTT. Translated: CASSDAGLADHTDTQYF.

The V call is TRBV5-1, the J call TRBJ2-5; 9 bases are a match to TRBD1. Germline CDR1 SGHRS, CDR2 YFSETQ. Germline trimming cut 4 bases from V and 5 bases from J; bases unmatched to any gene: 9. This CDR3 comprises 15 residues. This chain's CDR3 is CASSDGQGIVETQYF. CDR3 DNA sequence: TGCGCCAGCAGCGATGGACAGGGGATTGTTGAGACCCAGTACTTC.

The chain links TRBV28 to TRBJ2-3; 7 bases agree with TRBD1. This CDR3 is built from 15 residues. Germline loops: CDR1 MDHEN, CDR2 SYDVKM. V was clipped by 10 bases and J by 0 bases; unmatched bases: 10. CDR3 residues: CAIQKDRSSTDTQYF. As DNA, the CDR3 is TGTGCCATTCAAAAGGACAGGAGCAGCACAGATACGCAGTATTTT.

This clone was seen a handful of times. The chain is built from TRBV19 and TRBJ1-6, with D possibly matching TRBD1 (5 bases). The V end lost 3 bases, the J end lost 2 bases, and 8 bases lay between the germline ends. CDR3 size: 15 residues. Germline CDR1 and CDR2: LNHDA and SQIVND (reference sequence). The CDR3 bases are TGTGCCAGTAGTATCTCAGGGACCTATAATTCACCCCTCCACTTT. Translating it yields CASSISGTYNSPLHF.

The V and J genes are TRBV6-5 and TRBJ2-3; D is possibly TRBD2 (6 bases). The V and J ends lost 0 bases and 2 bases respectively, with 12 bases between them. CDR1 and CDR2 (germline): MNHEY, SVGAGI. The CDR3 length is 16 residues. Here the CDR3 reads CASSYSEGTATDTQYF. For the CDR3, the DNA is TGTGCCAGCAGTTACTCGGAGGGGACCGCCACAGATACGCAGTATTTT.

This clone came up a few times. The rearrangement joins TRBV7-6 to TRBJ2-7; 8 bases fit TRBD1. The germline V gene encodes CDR1 SGHVS and CDR2 FNYEAQ. CDR3 size: 15 residues. J lost 0 bases, V lost 5 bases, and 6 bases had no gene match. CDR3 sequence (DNA): TGTGCCAGCAGCCAGGGACAGGACCTCTCCTACGAGCAGTACTTC. Protein product: CASSQGQDLSYEQYF.

This clone occurred a few times. The chain uses TRBV11-2 and TRBJ2-7, with 8 bases fitting TRBD1. The CDR3 is 14 residues long. Germline V CDR1 and CDR2: SGHAT, FQNNGV. The junction had 8 bases not matched to a gene; V was cut back by 8 bases and J by 2 bases. The chain's CDR3 is CASARTGSAYEQYF. The CDR3 DNA follows: TGTGCCAGCGCCAGGACAGGGAGCGCCTACGAGCAGTACTTC.

The chain couples TRBV2 to TRBJ2-7, with D tentatively TRBD2 (5 bases). V lost 3 bases and J 0 bases, leaving 9 bases between the germline ends. The CDR3 totals 14 residues. Germline lookup yields CDR1 SNHLY and CDR2 FYNNEI. The CDR3: CASSDTGSSYEQYF. The CDR3, as DNA: TGTGCCAGCAGTGATACTGGGAGCTCCTACGAGCAGTACTTC. Drawing the rest from reference TRBV2 and TRBJ2-7, the complete variable domain is EPEVTQTPSHQVTQMGQEVILRCVPISNHLYFYWYRQILGQKVEFLVSFYNNEISEKSEIFDDQFSVERPDGSNFTLKIRSTKLEDSAMYFCASSDTGSSYEQYFGPGTRLTVT.

The chain recombines TRBV5-4 with TRBJ1-1; a weak D match, TRBD1 (5 bases). Trimming left V 2 bases short and J 3 bases short, with 8 bases between. The CDR3 extends over 13 amino acids. Germline V CDR1 and CDR2: SGHNT, YYREEE (reference sequence). Written as DNA, the CDR3 is TGTGCCAGCAGCTTTGGCAGGGACACTGAAGCTTTCTTT. Its protein product is CASSFGRDTEAFF.

The genes are TRBV6-5 and TRBJ1-1; D may be TRBD1 (5 bases). Per germline, CDR1 MNHEY and CDR2 SVGAGI. CDR3 length: 15 amino acids. Trimming pared 6 bases from V and 4 bases from J, leaving 18 bases between. The DNA of the CDR3 is TGTGCCAGCAGACCCCCCCCCACAAGGGGCACTGAAGCTTTCTTT. It specifies CASRPPPTRGTEAFF.

CDR3 DNA: TGTGCCAGCAGCCGGACTAGCGGGAGTGGGGGGGCGGGCACAGATACGCAGTATTTT. Translated: CASSRTSGSGGAGTDTQYF. The chain links TRBV7-9 to TRBJ2-3, with 13 bases identical to TRBD2. V lost 5 bases, J lost 1 base, and 12 bases stayed unmatched. Germline assignment: CDR1 SEHNR and CDR2 FQNEAQ (reference sequence). This CDR3 has 19 residues.

The J gene is TRBJ2-2, the V gene TRBV9, with D possibly matching TRBD2 (5 bases). Germline loops: CDR1 SGDLS, CDR2 YYNGEE. The CDR3 runs to 16 residues. Trimming left V 4 bases short and J 1 base short, with 14 bases between. The CDR3 DNA reads TGTGCCAGCAGCAAAACGGTCGGGGAGAACACCGGGGAGCTGTTTTTT. This gives the protein CASSKTVGENTGELFF.

The rearrangement joins TRBV9 to TRBJ2-5, with 13 nucleotides matching TRBD2. CDR3 length: 18 amino acids. V shed 4 bases, J shed 0 bases, and the junction held 9 bases outside the gene matches. Per germline, CDR1 SGDLS and CDR2 YYNGEE. The CDR3 sequence: CASSSPGTSGVYQETQYF. The CDR3 region has the DNA TGTGCCAGCAGCTCACCCGGGACTAGCGGGGTGTACCAAGAGACCCAGTACTTC.